These T cell receptor beta chains were read from a single sample in a study of beta chain features in type 1 diabetes. This table comes from immunoSEQ multiplex PCR, and its TCRdb copy is limited to in-frame clones, with some not included. The table records approximately 470,000 clones, roughly 30% of them present only once. Sequenced input: naive CD4+ T cells from blood. These receptors were collected from a man aged 18 to 30 in good health. Each CDR3 is given with its conserved first and last residue. Each record gives: CDR3 DNA, CDR3 protein, J gene, D gene, clone size, V gene. D genes are given only for firm matches. Part of the rows lack a size; the others show once, few, many or a class for expanded clones.

cdr3_nt: TGTGCCAGCTCCAGGGGCTCCGGGGCCAACGTCCTGACTTTC
cdr3_aa: CASSRGSGANVLTF
j_call: TRBJ2-6
d_call: -
clone_size: few
v_call: TRBV25-1

cdr3_nt: TGTGCCAGCAGCGAGACTAGCGGGACTTGGTACGAGCAGTACTTC
cdr3_aa: CASSETSGTWYEQYF
j_call: TRBJ2-7
d_call: TRBD2
clone_size: few
v_call: TRBV9

cdr3_nt: TGTGCCCCCCCTCGTGGGTACGAGCAGTACTTC
cdr3_aa: CAPPRGYEQYF
j_call: TRBJ2-7
d_call: -
clone_size: -
v_call: TRBV21-1

cdr3_nt: TGTGCCATCAGTGAGGGGATTTGGCCCCAGCATTTT
cdr3_aa: CAISEGIWPQHF
j_call: TRBJ1-5
d_call: -
clone_size: few
v_call: TRBV10-3

cdr3_nt: TGCGCCAGCAGCCGGACAGGCTCGGTAGATACGCAGTATTTT
cdr3_aa: CASSRTGSVDTQYF
j_call: TRBJ2-3
d_call: TRBD1
clone_size: few
v_call: TRBV4-1

cdr3_nt: TGTGCCTGGAACCGACAGGGGAACTATGGCTACACCTTC
cdr3_aa: CAWNRQGNYGYTF
j_call: TRBJ1-2
d_call: TRBD1
clone_size: -
v_call: TRBV30

cdr3_nt: TGCGCCAGCAGCCACCCCTTAAAGCGGGAGGCGTACAATGAGCAGTTCTTC
cdr3_aa: CASSHPLKREAYNEQFF
j_call: TRBJ2-1
d_call: TRBD2
clone_size: once
v_call: TRBV4-1

cdr3_nt: TGCAGCGTTTACATGCCCCTAGCCAAAAACATTCAGTACTTC
cdr3_aa: CSVYMPLAKNIQYF
j_call: TRBJ2-4
d_call: -
clone_size: -
v_call: TRBV29-1

cdr3_nt: TGCGCCAGCAGCCAGTCAAATTCAGGAGTCTCCATGAACACTGAAGCTTTCTTT
cdr3_aa: CASSQSNSGVSMNTEAFF
j_call: TRBJ1-1
d_call: -
clone_size: -
v_call: TRBV4-1

cdr3_nt: TGCAGCGGGGACAGGGCGAGCGATGAGCAGTTCTTC
cdr3_aa: CSGDRASDEQFF
j_call: TRBJ2-1
d_call: TRBD1
clone_size: -
v_call: TRBV29-1

cdr3_nt: TGTGCCAGCTCACCACCGAGCGGGAGGGACGAGCAGTACTTC
cdr3_aa: CASSPPSGRDEQYF
j_call: TRBJ2-7
d_call: TRBD2
clone_size: -
v_call: TRBV18

cdr3_nt: TGTGCCAGCAGCTTTTATCCTGGGGCCAACGTCCTGACTTTC
cdr3_aa: CASSFYPGANVLTF
j_call: TRBJ2-6
d_call: -
clone_size: -
v_call: TRBV5-4

cdr3_nt: TGTGCCGAAGGGCAGGGGCGACAAGAGACCCAGTACTTC
cdr3_aa: CAEGQGRQETQYF
j_call: TRBJ2-5
d_call: -
clone_size: -
v_call: TRBV2

cdr3_nt: TGTGCCAGCGCGGTCCGCGGGGCGCAGTATTTT
cdr3_aa: CASAVRGAQYF
j_call: TRBJ2-3
d_call: -
clone_size: -
v_call: TRBV19

cdr3_nt: TGCAGCGTGGGACTGACCCGAGGGACCCAGTACTTC
cdr3_aa: CSVGLTRGTQYF
j_call: TRBJ2-5
d_call: -
clone_size: -
v_call: TRBV29-1

cdr3_nt: TGCAGCGTAGTCCGGGACAGGGTATTGAATGAGCAGTTCTTC
cdr3_aa: CSVVRDRVLNEQFF
j_call: TRBJ2-1
d_call: TRBD1
clone_size: -
v_call: TRBV29-1

cdr3_nt: TGTGCCAGCAAGCTGAACACTGAAGCTTTCTTT
cdr3_aa: CASKLNTEAFF
j_call: TRBJ1-1
d_call: -
clone_size: few
v_call: TRBV7-9

cdr3_nt: TGTGCCAGCAGCTTAAGGACAGCGAACACCGGGGAGCTGTTTTTT
cdr3_aa: CASSLRTANTGELFF
j_call: TRBJ2-2
d_call: -
clone_size: -
v_call: TRBV11-1

cdr3_nt: TGCAGCGTTCTGTCCCCGGGCAATGAGCAGTTCTTC
cdr3_aa: CSVLSPGNEQFF
j_call: TRBJ2-1
d_call: -
clone_size: -
v_call: TRBV29-1

cdr3_nt: TGCAGCGTTGATGTGGGGAGCGACGAGCAGTACTTC
cdr3_aa: CSVDVGSDEQYF
j_call: TRBJ2-7
d_call: -
clone_size: -
v_call: TRBV29-1

cdr3_nt: TGCGCCAGCAGCTTGGGATCACTACTGAATGAGCAGTTCTTC
cdr3_aa: CASSLGSLLNEQFF
j_call: TRBJ2-1
d_call: -
clone_size: -
v_call: TRBV5-1

cdr3_nt: TGTGCCAGCAGCCCGGGGGTTTACAATGAGCAGTTCTTC
cdr3_aa: CASSPGVYNEQFF
j_call: TRBJ2-1
d_call: -
clone_size: -
v_call: TRBV7-2

cdr3_nt: TGTGCCAGCAGTTCCACAGGGGCCCCCAGCTACAATGAGCAGTTCTTC
cdr3_aa: CASSSTGAPSYNEQFF
j_call: TRBJ2-1
d_call: TRBD1
clone_size: -
v_call: TRBV6-5

cdr3_nt: TGCAGCGTTGGACAGGGTAGCTTTTCAAAACTGTTTTTT
cdr3_aa: CSVGQGSFSKLFF
j_call: TRBJ1-4
d_call: TRBD1
clone_size: -
v_call: TRBV29-1

cdr3_nt: TGCAGCGTTGAAGCCATATTTCTAGCGGGAGGGCGACCAGATACGCAGTATTTT
cdr3_aa: CSVEAIFLAGGRPDTQYF
j_call: TRBJ2-3
d_call: TRBD2
clone_size: -
v_call: TRBV29-1

cdr3_nt: TGTGCCAGCAGCCAAGAAAGAGGGACAGGGAATGAGCAGTTCTTC
cdr3_aa: CASSQERGTGNEQFF
j_call: TRBJ2-1
d_call: TRBD1
clone_size: -
v_call: TRBV14

cdr3_nt: TGTGCCACCAGCAGAACAGAAGAGACCCAGTACTTC
cdr3_aa: CATSRTEETQYF
j_call: TRBJ2-5
d_call: -
clone_size: -
v_call: TRBV15

cdr3_nt: TGCGCCAGCAGCCCCGGACAGGGGACAGAGACCCAGTACTTC
cdr3_aa: CASSPGQGTETQYF
j_call: TRBJ2-5
d_call: TRBD1
clone_size: -
v_call: TRBV5-1

cdr3_nt: TGTGCCAGCAGAGGACAGGCCTCATCGGAAAAACTGTTTTTT
cdr3_aa: CASRGQASSEKLFF
j_call: TRBJ1-4
d_call: TRBD1
clone_size: -
v_call: TRBV28

cdr3_nt: TGTGCCAGCAGCTTCCTTAGCTCCTACAATGAGCAGTTCTTC
cdr3_aa: CASSFLSSYNEQFF
j_call: TRBJ2-1
d_call: -
clone_size: -
v_call: TRBV7-9

cdr3_nt: TGTGCCTGGAGTGACAGTCCCGAGAACACTGAAGCTTTCTTT
cdr3_aa: CAWSDSPENTEAFF
j_call: TRBJ1-1
d_call: -
clone_size: -
v_call: TRBV30

cdr3_nt: TGTGCCTGGAGTGTACTGAGTAGAAATGAGCAGTTCTTC
cdr3_aa: CAWSVLSRNEQFF
j_call: TRBJ2-1
d_call: -
clone_size: -
v_call: TRBV30

cdr3_nt: TGTGCCAGCAGTGACCGGGACAGGGAGTTCTTC
cdr3_aa: CASSDRDREFF
j_call: TRBJ2-1
d_call: TRBD1
clone_size: few
v_call: TRBV25-1

cdr3_nt: TGTGCCAGCAGCCCGTTCTACGAGCAGTACTTC
cdr3_aa: CASSPFYEQYF
j_call: TRBJ2-7
d_call: -
clone_size: once
v_call: TRBV11-2

cdr3_nt: TGTGCCTGGAGTTATAGGGCCCCCAACGAGCAGTACTTC
cdr3_aa: CAWSYRAPNEQYF
j_call: TRBJ2-7
d_call: -
clone_size: few
v_call: TRBV30

cdr3_nt: TGTGCCTGGAGTTGGGCACAAGGATTCGGGGCCAACGTCCTGACTTTC
cdr3_aa: CAWSWAQGFGANVLTF
j_call: TRBJ2-6
d_call: -
clone_size: few
v_call: TRBV30

cdr3_nt: TGTGCCAGCAGTTGGGACAGAACCTCCTACGAGCAGTACTTC
cdr3_aa: CASSWDRTSYEQYF
j_call: TRBJ2-7
d_call: TRBD1
clone_size: -
v_call: TRBV2

cdr3_nt: TGTGCCAGCAGCCGCAGGGACTCTCGAGAGCCCTACGAGCAGTACTTC
cdr3_aa: CASSRRDSREPYEQYF
j_call: TRBJ2-7
d_call: -
clone_size: few
v_call: TRBV7-2

cdr3_nt: TGCAGCGTTGAACAGGGGATCTCTGGAAACACCATATATTTT
cdr3_aa: CSVEQGISGNTIYF
j_call: TRBJ1-3
d_call: -
clone_size: -
v_call: TRBV29-1

cdr3_nt: TGTGCCTCCTTGGAGGTAGGCACAGATACGCAGTATTTT
cdr3_aa: CASLEVGTDTQYF
j_call: TRBJ2-3
d_call: -
clone_size: -
v_call: TRBV30

cdr3_nt: TGTGCCAGCAGCGTAGGTAGCGGGAGGGCCTTGAGCTCCTACGAGCAGTACTTC
cdr3_aa: CASSVGSGRALSSYEQYF
j_call: TRBJ2-7
d_call: TRBD2
clone_size: few
v_call: TRBV9

cdr3_nt: TGTGCCAGCCGGACAGGGGGCCGCAATGAGCAGTTCTTC
cdr3_aa: CASRTGGRNEQFF
j_call: TRBJ2-1
d_call: TRBD1
clone_size: few
v_call: TRBV25-1

cdr3_nt: TGTGCCAGCAGTCCCGGGGGAGCGGGGTACAATGAGCAGTTCTTC
cdr3_aa: CASSPGGAGYNEQFF
j_call: TRBJ2-1
d_call: TRBD2
clone_size: -
v_call: TRBV28

cdr3_nt: TGTGCCAGCAGCCTAGGGCGCCAGGTAGACTATGGCTACACCTTC
cdr3_aa: CASSLGRQVDYGYTF
j_call: TRBJ1-2
d_call: -
clone_size: -
v_call: TRBV7-9

cdr3_nt: TGTGCCAGTAGCCGTACTAGCGGGGGAAACAATGAGCAGTTCTTC
cdr3_aa: CASSRTSGGNNEQFF
j_call: TRBJ2-1
d_call: TRBD2
clone_size: few
v_call: TRBV19

cdr3_nt: TGTGCCTGGAGTGTTAGGTTCTTC
cdr3_aa: CAWSVRFF
j_call: TRBJ2-1
d_call: -
clone_size: -
v_call: TRBV30

cdr3_nt: TGTGCCAGCAGTGAATCTAACACCGGGGAGCTGTTTTTT
cdr3_aa: CASSESNTGELFF
j_call: TRBJ2-2
d_call: -
clone_size: once
v_call: TRBV2

cdr3_nt: TGTGCCACCAGCACCGTAGCGGGGAGGGGGCAGCCCCAGCATTTT
cdr3_aa: CATSTVAGRGQPQHF
j_call: TRBJ1-5
d_call: -
clone_size: -
v_call: TRBV15

cdr3_nt: TGCGCCAGCAGCCAAGATAGCGGGAGGTCTTACAATGAGCAGTTCTTC
cdr3_aa: CASSQDSGRSYNEQFF
j_call: TRBJ2-1
d_call: TRBD2
clone_size: few
v_call: TRBV4-1

cdr3_nt: TGTGCCAGCAGCCAAAGAACTCAGGGAAGTGGCTACACCTTC
cdr3_aa: CASSQRTQGSGYTF
j_call: TRBJ1-2
d_call: -
clone_size: few
v_call: TRBV7-2

cdr3_nt: TGTGCCAGCAGTAGGGACAGGGGGCCCTACGAGCAGTACTTC
cdr3_aa: CASSRDRGPYEQYF
j_call: TRBJ2-7
d_call: TRBD1
clone_size: few
v_call: TRBV27

cdr3_nt: TGCAGCGTTGCAAGTAGTAATGAAAAACTGTTTTTT
cdr3_aa: CSVASSNEKLFF
j_call: TRBJ1-4
d_call: -
clone_size: -
v_call: TRBV29-1

cdr3_nt: TGTGCCACCAGCAGAGATCTGCCCTTCACAGGGGCTGGGGCCAACGTCCTGACTTTC
cdr3_aa: CATSRDLPFTGAGANVLTF
j_call: TRBJ2-6
d_call: TRBD1
clone_size: few
v_call: TRBV15

cdr3_nt: TGTGCCAGCAGCCTAGGCTGGCTGAGGGACATTCAGTACTTC
cdr3_aa: CASSLGWLRDIQYF
j_call: TRBJ2-4
d_call: -
clone_size: -
v_call: TRBV5-4